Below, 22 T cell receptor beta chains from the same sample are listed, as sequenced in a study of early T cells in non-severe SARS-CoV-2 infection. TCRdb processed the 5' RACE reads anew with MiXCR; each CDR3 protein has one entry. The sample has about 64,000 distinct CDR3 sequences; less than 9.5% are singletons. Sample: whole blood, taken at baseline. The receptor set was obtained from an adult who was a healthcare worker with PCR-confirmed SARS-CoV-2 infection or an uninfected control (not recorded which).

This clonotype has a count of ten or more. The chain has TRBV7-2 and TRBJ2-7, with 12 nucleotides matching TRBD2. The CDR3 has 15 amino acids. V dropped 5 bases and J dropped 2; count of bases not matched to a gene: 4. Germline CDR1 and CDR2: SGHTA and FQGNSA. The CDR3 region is CASSGGLAGTYEQYF. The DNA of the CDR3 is TGTGCCAGCAGCGGTGGACTAGCGGGGACCTACGAGCAGTACTTC.

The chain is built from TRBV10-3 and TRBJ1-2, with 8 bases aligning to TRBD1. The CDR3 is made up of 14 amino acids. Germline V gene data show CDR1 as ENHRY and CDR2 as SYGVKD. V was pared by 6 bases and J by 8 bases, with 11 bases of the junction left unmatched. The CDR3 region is CAISEAGQGEGYTF. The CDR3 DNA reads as TGTGCCATCAGCGAAGCCGGACAGGGAGAAGGCTACACCTTC.

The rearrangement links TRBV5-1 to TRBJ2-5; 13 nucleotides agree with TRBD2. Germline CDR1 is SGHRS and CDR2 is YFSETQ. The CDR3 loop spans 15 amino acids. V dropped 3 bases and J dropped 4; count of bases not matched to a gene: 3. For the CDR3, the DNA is TGCGCCAGCAGCTCCGGGACTAGCGGGGCAGAGACCCAGTACTTC. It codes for CASSSGTSGAETQYF.

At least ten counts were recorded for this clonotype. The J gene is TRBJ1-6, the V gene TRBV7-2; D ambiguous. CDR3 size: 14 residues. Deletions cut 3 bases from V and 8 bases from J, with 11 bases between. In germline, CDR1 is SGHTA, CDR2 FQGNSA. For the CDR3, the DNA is TGTGCCAGCAGCTTGTCCCTGGTTTATTCACCCCTCCACTTT. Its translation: CASSLSLVYSPLHF.

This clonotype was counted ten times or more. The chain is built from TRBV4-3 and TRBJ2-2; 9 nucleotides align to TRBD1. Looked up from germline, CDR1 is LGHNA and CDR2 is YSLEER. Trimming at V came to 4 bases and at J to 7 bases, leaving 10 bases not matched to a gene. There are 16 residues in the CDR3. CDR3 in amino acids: CASSPTRTGAGGELFF. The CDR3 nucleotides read TGCGCCAGCAGCCCGACCCGGACAGGGGCCGGCGGGGAGCTGTTTTTT.

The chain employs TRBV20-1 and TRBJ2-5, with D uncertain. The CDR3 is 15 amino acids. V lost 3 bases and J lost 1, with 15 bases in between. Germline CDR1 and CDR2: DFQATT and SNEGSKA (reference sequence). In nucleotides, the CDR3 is TGCAGTGCTAGGGAAAAGTTCGCAGCCCAAGAGACCCAGTACTTC. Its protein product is CSAREKFAAQETQYF.

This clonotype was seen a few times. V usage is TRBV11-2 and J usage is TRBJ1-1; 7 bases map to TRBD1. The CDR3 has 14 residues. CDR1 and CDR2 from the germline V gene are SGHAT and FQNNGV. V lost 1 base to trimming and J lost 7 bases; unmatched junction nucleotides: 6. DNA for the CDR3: TGTGCCAGCAGCTTAGGGGCAGGGGGGAGTGAAGCTTTCTTT. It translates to CASSLGAGGSEAFF. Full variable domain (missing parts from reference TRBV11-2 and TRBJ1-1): EAGVAQSPRYKIIEKRQSVAFWCNPISGHATLYWYQQILGQGPKLLIQFQNNGVVDDSQLPKDRFSAERLKGVDSTLKIQPAKLEDSAVYLCASSLGAGGSEAFFGQGTRLTVV.

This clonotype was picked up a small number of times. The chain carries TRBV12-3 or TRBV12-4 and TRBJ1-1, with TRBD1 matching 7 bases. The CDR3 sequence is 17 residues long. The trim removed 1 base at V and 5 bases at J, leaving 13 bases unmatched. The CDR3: CASSLGLFGGGGTEAFF. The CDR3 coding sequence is TGTGCCAGCAGTTTAGGATTATTCGGAGGGGGCGGAACTGAAGCTTTCTTT.

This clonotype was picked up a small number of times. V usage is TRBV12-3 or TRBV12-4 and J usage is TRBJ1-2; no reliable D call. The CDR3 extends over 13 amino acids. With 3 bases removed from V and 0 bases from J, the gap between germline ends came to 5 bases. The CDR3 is CASSFESNYGYTF. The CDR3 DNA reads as TGTGCCAGCAGTTTTGAGTCTAACTATGGCTACACCTTC.

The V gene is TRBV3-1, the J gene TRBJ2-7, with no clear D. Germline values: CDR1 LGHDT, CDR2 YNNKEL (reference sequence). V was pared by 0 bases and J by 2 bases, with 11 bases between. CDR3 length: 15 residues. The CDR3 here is CASSQDLTWAYEQYF. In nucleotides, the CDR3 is TGTGCCAGCAGCCAAGATCTTACGTGGGCCTACGAGCAGTACTTC.

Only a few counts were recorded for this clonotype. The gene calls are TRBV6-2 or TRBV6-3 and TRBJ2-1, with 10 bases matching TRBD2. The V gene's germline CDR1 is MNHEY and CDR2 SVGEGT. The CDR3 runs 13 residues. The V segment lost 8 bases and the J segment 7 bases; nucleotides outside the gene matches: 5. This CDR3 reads CASRPSGSNEQFF. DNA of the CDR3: TGTGCCAGCCGGCCTAGCGGGAGTAATGAGCAGTTCTTC.

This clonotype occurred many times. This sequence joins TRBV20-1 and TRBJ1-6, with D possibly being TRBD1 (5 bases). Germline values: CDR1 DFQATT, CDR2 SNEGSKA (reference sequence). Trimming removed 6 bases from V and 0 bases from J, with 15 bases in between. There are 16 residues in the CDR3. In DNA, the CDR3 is TGCAGTGCCGAGGGGTGGTCCGGCTCCTATAATTCACCCCTCCACTTT. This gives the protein CSAEGWSGSYNSPLHF.

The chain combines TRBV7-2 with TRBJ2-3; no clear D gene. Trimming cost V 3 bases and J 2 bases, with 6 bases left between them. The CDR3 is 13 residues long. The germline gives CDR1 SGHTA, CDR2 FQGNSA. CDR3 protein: CASSFANTDTQYF. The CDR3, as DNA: TGTGCCAGCAGCTTTGCGAACACAGATACGCAGTATTTT. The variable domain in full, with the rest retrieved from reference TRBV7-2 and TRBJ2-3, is GAGVSQSPSNKVTEKGKDVELRCDPISGHTALYWYRQSLGQGLEFLIYFQGNSAPDKSGLPSDRFSAERTGGSVSTLTIQRTQQEDSAVYLCASSFANTDTQYFGPGTRLTVL.

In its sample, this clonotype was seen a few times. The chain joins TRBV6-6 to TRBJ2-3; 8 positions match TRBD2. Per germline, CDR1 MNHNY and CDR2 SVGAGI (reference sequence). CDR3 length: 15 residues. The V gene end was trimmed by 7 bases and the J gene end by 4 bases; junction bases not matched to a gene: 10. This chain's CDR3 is CASTLSGNLPDTQYF. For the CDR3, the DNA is TGTGCCAGCACCCTTAGCGGGAACCTCCCAGATACGCAGTATTTT.

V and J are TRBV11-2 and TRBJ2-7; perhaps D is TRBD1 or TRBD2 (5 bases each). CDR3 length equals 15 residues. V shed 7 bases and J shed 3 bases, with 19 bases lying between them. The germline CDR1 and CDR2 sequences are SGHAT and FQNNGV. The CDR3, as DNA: TGTGCCAGCAACCTGGGGGAGCTCCCACTCTACGAGCAGTACTTC. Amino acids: CASNLGELPLYEQYF.

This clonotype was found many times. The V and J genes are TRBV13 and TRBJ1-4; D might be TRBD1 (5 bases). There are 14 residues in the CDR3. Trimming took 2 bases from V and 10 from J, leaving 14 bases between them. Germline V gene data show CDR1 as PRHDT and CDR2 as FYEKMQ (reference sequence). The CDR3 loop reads CASSLSAGMGKLFF. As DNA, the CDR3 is TGTGCCAGCAGCTTATCGGCAGGGATGGGAAAACTGTTTTTT.

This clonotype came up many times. The CDR3 DNA sequence: TGCGCCAGCAGCTTGACAGGGGGCTCGAGTACTGAAGCTTTCTTT. This gives the protein CASSLTGGSSTEAFF. The chain is built from TRBV5-1 and TRBJ1-1; 9 bases fit TRBD1. This CDR3 region has 15 residues. V gave up 1 base and J gave up 5 bases; unmatched junction bases: 6. Germline V lookup: CDR1 SGHRS, CDR2 YFSETQ.

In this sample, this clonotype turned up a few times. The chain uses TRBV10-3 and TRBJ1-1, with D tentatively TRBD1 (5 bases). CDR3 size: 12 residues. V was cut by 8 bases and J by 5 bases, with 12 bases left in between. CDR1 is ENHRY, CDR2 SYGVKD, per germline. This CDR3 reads CAIGIGTTEAFF. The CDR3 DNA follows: TGTGCCATCGGTATAGGGACGACTGAAGCTTTCTTT.

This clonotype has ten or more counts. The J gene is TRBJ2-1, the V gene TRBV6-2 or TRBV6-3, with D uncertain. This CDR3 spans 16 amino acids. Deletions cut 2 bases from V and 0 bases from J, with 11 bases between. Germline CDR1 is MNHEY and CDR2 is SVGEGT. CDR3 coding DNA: TGTGCCAGCAGTTACAACCGACGGAGCTCCTACAATGAGCAGTTCTTC. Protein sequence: CASSYNRRSSYNEQFF.

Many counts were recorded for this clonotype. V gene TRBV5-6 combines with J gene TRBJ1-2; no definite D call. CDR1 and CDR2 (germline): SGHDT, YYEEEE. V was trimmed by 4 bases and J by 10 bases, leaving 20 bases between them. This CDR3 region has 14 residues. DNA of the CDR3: TGTGCCAGCAGCCTAAACACGAAGTCCCCCCTCTACACCTTC. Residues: CASSLNTKSPLYTF. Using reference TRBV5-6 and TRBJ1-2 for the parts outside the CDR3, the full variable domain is DAGVTQSPTHLIKTRGQQVTLRCSPKSGHDTVSWYQQALGQGPQFIFQYYEEEERQRGNFPDRFSGHQFPNYSSELNVNALLLGDSALYLCASSLNTKSPLYTFGSGTRLTVV.

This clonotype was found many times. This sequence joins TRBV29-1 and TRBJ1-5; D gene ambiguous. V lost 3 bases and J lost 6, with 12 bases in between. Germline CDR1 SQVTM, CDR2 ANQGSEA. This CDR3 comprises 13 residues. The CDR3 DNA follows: TGCAGCGTTGAGCCGTCAGGAGGTCAGCCCCAGCATTTT. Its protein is CSVEPSGGQPQHF.

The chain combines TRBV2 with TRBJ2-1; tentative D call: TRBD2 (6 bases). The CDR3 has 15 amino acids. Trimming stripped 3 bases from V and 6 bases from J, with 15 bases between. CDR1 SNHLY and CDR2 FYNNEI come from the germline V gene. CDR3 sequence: CASSEAHREFNEQFF. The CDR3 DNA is TGTGCCAGCAGTGAGGCCCACCGGGAGTTCAATGAGCAGTTCTTC.